Listed below are T cell receptor beta chains from one sample, sequenced in a study of cytomegalovirus exposure and HLA in healthy donors. Profiling relied on immunoSEQ multiplex PCR, and the TCRdb table lists in-frame clones only, not all of them. The repertoire shows 120,000 to 150,000 clones; the top ten hold around 1.5%. Material for sequencing was PBMCs. Every receptor here comes from a woman in her fifties or sixties in good health and CMV-seronegative. The CDR3 runs from the conserved cysteine through the conserved F or W. The D gene is left open where the match is weak. Rows give clone size only sometimes, using once, few, many, or a class for an expanded clone.

j_call,v_call,d_call,clone_size,cdr3_nt,cdr3_aa
TRBJ2-2,TRBV2,.,.,TGTGCCAGCAGTGAAGCGCGGGCACGGAACACCGGGGAGCTGTTTTTT,CASSEARARNTGELFF
TRBJ1-6,TRBV6-1,.,.,TGTGCCAGCAGTGAAGTTCAGGCAGGGATGAGTCCCCTCCACTTT,CASSEVQAGMSPLHF
TRBJ2-5,TRBV11-2,.,.,TGTGCCAGCAGCTTACTAGACAGAAACCAAGAGACCCAGTACTTC,CASSLLDRNQETQYF
TRBJ1-1,TRBV2,.,.,TGTGCCAGCAGTGATCGGGGTAGCACTGAAGCTTTCTTT,CASSDRGSTEAFF
TRBJ1-5,TRBV6-6,TRBD1,.,TGTGCCAGCAGGACTGGGACAGGGATCGTTCAGCCCCAGCATTTT,CASRTGTGIVQPQHF
TRBJ2-7,TRBV7-3,.,.,TGTGCCAGCAGCCCGCACATTATCGGGCTCGCGGGGACCCACGAGCAGTACTTC,CASSPHIIGLAGTHEQYF
TRBJ2-7,TRBV6-1,TRBD1,.,TGTGCCAGCTCCCCCGGGGCAGGGGGTTTCTACGAGCAGTACTTC,CASSPGAGGFYEQYF
TRBJ2-7,TRBV29-1,TRBD2,.,TGCAGCGTTGAGAAATCACGGGGGGGCGAGCAGTACTTC,CSVEKSRGGEQYF
TRBJ2-3,TRBV2,TRBD1,.,TGTGCCAGCAGGTCAGGGACAGGGGGCACAGATACGCAGTATTTT,CASRSGTGGTDTQYF
TRBJ2-2,TRBV30,.,.,TGTGCCTGGAGTGCGGACTATTCGGGGGAGCTGTTTTTT,CAWSADYSGELFF
TRBJ2-7,TRBV6-5,TRBD2,.,TGTGCCAGCAGTCCCCTAGCGGGCTCCTACGAGCAGTACTTC,CASSPLAGSYEQYF
TRBJ2-7,TRBV2,TRBD2,.,TGTGCCAGCAGCGGGACTAGCGGGAGTGGGTACGAGCAGTACTTC,CASSGTSGSGYEQYF
TRBJ2-3,TRBV5-8,.,.,TGTGCCAGCAGCTTGATGACTAGATCATCCCCAGATACGCAGTATTTT,CASSLMTRSSPDTQYF
TRBJ1-2,TRBV2,.,.,TGTGCCACCCGGCGACAGCCTATTTCTAACTATGGCTACACCTTC,CATRRQPISNYGYTF
TRBJ2-3,TRBV6-1,TRBD2,.,TGTGCCAGCAGTCTTAGTAGCGGGGGGGCAGATACGCAGTATTTT,CASSLSSGGADTQYF
TRBJ2-2,TRBV7-9,TRBD1,.,TGTGCCACCCCGGACAGGGGGCCGACCGGGGAGCTGTTTTTT,CATPDRGPTGELFF
TRBJ2-7,TRBV5-5,.,.,TGTGCCAGCAGCTTGAGGGAGGTCAGCTCCTACGAGCAGTACTTC,CASSLREVSSYEQYF
TRBJ2-5,TRBV5-4,TRBD2,.,TGTGCCAGCAGCTTGGATCGCGGGGGGGAGACCCAGTACTTC,CASSLDRGGETQYF
TRBJ2-1,TRBV11-3,.,.,TGTGCCAGCGCGGCTCAAAATGAGCAGTTCTTC,CASAAQNEQFF
TRBJ2-5,TRBV19,.,.,TGTGCCAGTCGTCGCGGGCTCGGACAAGAGACCCAGTACTTC,CASRRGLGQETQYF
TRBJ1-1,TRBV2,.,.,TGTGCCAGCAGTGCGATAGGGGACACTGAAGCTTTCTTT,CASSAIGDTEAFF
TRBJ2-1,TRBV27,.,.,TGTGCCAGCAGTTTATCTTCCCTCAATGAGCAGTTCTTC,CASSLSSLNEQFF
TRBJ2-7,TRBV5-1,TRBD1,.,TGCGCCAGCAGCATTGACAGGGGGTGGCAGTACTTC,CASSIDRGWQYF
TRBJ2-2,TRBV10-3,TRBD1,.,TGTGCCATCAGCCTCGACAGGGTCTGGGGGGAGCTGTTTTTT,CAISLDRVWGELFF
TRBJ1-2,TRBV28,.,.,TGTGCCAGCAGTTTCGTACATAGGGGACTCGGCGGCTACACCTTC,CASSFVHRGLGGYTF
TRBJ2-2,TRBV4-2,TRBD2,.,TGTGCCAGCAGCCTCAACGAGGGCGGGAGTAACACCGGGGAGCTGTTTTTT,CASSLNEGGSNTGELFF
TRBJ1-4,TRBV28,.,.,TGTGCCAGCAGTTTATTTAACCGGTTTAATGAAAAACTGTTTTTT,CASSLFNRFNEKLFF
TRBJ1-5,TRBV6-1,.,.,TGTGCCAGCAGTGAATGGAACAGTCAGCCCCAGCATTTT,CASSEWNSQPQHF
TRBJ1-2,TRBV28,.,.,TGTGCCAGCAGTTTATCTGTTAACTATGGCTACACCTTC,CASSLSVNYGYTF
TRBJ1-5,TRBV19,TRBD1,.,TGTGCCAGTAGGGAACAGGGGGGGGATCAGCCCCAGCATTTT,CASREQGGDQPQHF
TRBJ2-7,TRBV15,.,.,TGTGCCACCAGCAGAGATTGGTCAGGGAGGTCCGAGCAGTACTTC,CATSRDWSGRSEQYF
TRBJ2-1,TRBV18,.,.,TGTGCCAGCTCACCACAAACTAGCCATGAGCAGTTCTTC,CASSPQTSHEQFF
TRBJ1-1,TRBV6-1,.,.,TGTGCCAGCAGTCCAGGCCCAGGGGAAACTGAAGCTTTCTTT,CASSPGPGETEAFF
TRBJ2-3,TRBV29-1,.,.,TGCAGCGTTGAAAGCGCTTTCAACACAGATACGCAGTATTTT,CSVESAFNTDTQYF
TRBJ2-7,TRBV19,TRBD2,.,TGTGCCAGTAGTACCCAGGCCCTTACTAGCGGGGGGGCCTACTACGAGCAGTACTTC,CASSTQALTSGGAYYEQYF
TRBJ2-7,TRBV4-2,TRBD2,.,TGTGCCAGCAGCCAAGGGACTAGCGGGAAATACGAGCAGTACTTC,CASSQGTSGKYEQYF
TRBJ2-7,TRBV6-6,TRBD1,.,TGTGCCAGCAGTCCTCTGACGGCAGGGGGCCAGCAGTACTTC,CASSPLTAGGQQYF
TRBJ2-2,TRBV7-8,.,.,TGTGCCAGTGTAACAGGGATCAACACCGGGGAGCTGTTTTTT,CASVTGINTGELFF
TRBJ1-2,TRBV5-6,.,.,TGTGCCAGCAGCTTGTGGGACACGGGGGGCTATGGCTACACCTTC,CASSLWDTGGYGYTF
TRBJ1-5,TRBV6-5,TRBD1,.,TGTGCCAGCAGTTACAAGCAGGGGGTCAGACAGCCCCAGCATTTT,CASSYKQGVRQPQHF
TRBJ2-1,TRBV27,TRBD2,medium-sized,TGTGCCAGCAGTACCCGGGAGTCTAGCGGCCATTGGGGGCAGTTCTTC,CASSTRESSGHWGQFF
TRBJ2-7,TRBV5-1,TRBD1,.,TGCGCCAGCAGCTCCAGACAGGGTCAATCCTACGAGCAGTACTTC,CASSSRQGQSYEQYF
TRBJ2-3,TRBV5-1,TRBD2,.,TGCGCCAGCAGCTACGGACTAGCGGTGTCGACTTTCACAGATACGCAGTATTTT,CASSYGLAVSTFTDTQYF
TRBJ2-5,TRBV6-6,TRBD1,.,TGTGCCAGCAGGGACAGGGCACTCCAAGAGACCCAGTACTTC,CASRDRALQETQYF
TRBJ2-5,TRBV4-1,TRBD2,.,TGCGCCAGCACCCTGAGGCTAGCGGGGTCTGAGACCCAGTACTTC,CASTLRLAGSETQYF
TRBJ1-2,TRBV28,TRBD1,.,TGTGCCACCGCAAGCCGCCGGGACAGATACGTGGGCTACACCTTC,CATASRRDRYVGYTF
TRBJ1-1,TRBV13,.,.,TGTGCCAGCAGCTTAGGGGGGGGCACTGAAGCTTTCTTT,CASSLGGGTEAFF